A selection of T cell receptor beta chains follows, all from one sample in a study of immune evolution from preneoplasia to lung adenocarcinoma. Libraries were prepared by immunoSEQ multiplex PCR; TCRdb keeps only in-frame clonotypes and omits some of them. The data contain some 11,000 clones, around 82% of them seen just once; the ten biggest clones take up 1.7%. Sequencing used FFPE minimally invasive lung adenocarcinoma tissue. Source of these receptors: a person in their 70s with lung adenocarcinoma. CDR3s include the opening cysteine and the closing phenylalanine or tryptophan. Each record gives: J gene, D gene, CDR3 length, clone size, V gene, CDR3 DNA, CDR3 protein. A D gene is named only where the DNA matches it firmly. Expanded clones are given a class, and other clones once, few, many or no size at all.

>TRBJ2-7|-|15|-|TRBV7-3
TGTGCCAGCAGCTTATCAGGCCAGAGCTCCTACGAGCAGTACTTC
CASSLSGQSSYEQYF
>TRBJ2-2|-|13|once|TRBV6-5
TGTGCCAGCACGGACTACCTCACCGGGGAGCTGTTTTTT
CASTDYLTGELFF
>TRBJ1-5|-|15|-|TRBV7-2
TGTGCCAGCAGCCTGGCCGACAGTCCGTATCAGCCCCAGCATTTT
CASSLADSPYQPQHF
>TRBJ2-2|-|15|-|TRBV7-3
TGTGCCAGCAGCCTCACAGGGAATAAGGCCGGGGAGCTGTTTTTT
CASSLTGNKAGELFF
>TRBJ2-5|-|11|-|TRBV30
TGTGCCTGGGGACCCGGTGAGACCCAGTACTTC
CAWGPGETQYF
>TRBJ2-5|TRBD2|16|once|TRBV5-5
TGTGCCAGCAGCTTGGAGGCCGCGGGGGGTAGGGAGACCCAGTACTTC
CASSLEAAGGRETQYF
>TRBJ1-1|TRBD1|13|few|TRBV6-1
TGTGCCACTAAGGACAGGATGAACACTGAAGCTTTCTTT
CATKDRMNTEAFF
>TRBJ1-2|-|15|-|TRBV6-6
TGTGCCAGCAGAGCCACAGGTGACGCTAACTATGGCTACACCTTC
CASRATGDANYGYTF
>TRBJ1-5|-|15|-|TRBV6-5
TGTGCCAGCAGCCGAACCCGGTATAGCAATCAGCCCCAGCATTTT
CASSRTRYSNQPQHF
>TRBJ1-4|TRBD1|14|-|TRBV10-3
TGTGCCGCCTCGACAGGGGAGGGAAGGGAAAAACTGTTTTTT
CAASTGEGREKLFF
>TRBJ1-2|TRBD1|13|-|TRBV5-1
TGCGCCAGCAGCTACGGGACAGACTATGGCTACACCTTC
CASSYGTDYGYTF
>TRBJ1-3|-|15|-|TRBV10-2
TGCGCCAGCAGGGATTCACCGAGCTCTGGAAACACCATATATTTT
CASRDSPSSGNTIYF
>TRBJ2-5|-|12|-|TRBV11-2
TGTGCCAGCAGCTTCCTCCTGGAGACCCAGTACTTC
CASSFLLETQYF
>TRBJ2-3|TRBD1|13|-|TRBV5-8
TGTGCCAGCAGCCGGGACAGGGGCTATACGCAGTATTTT
CASSRDRGYTQYF
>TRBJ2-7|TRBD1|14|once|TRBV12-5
TGTGCTAGTGGTCCCGGACAGGGGTCTCACGAGCAGTACTTC
CASGPGQGSHEQYF
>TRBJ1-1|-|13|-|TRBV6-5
TGTGCCAGCAGTTCCCTCGGGCGGAGTGAAGCTTTCTTT
CASSSLGRSEAFF
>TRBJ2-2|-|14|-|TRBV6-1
TGTGCCAGCAGTTTCACAGACAAGGCCGGGGAGCTGTTTTTT
CASSFTDKAGELFF
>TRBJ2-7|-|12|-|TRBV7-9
TGTGCCAGCAGCTCTGCTTTGGTAGGGCAGTACTTC
CASSSALVGQYF
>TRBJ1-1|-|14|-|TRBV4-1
TGCGCCAGCAGCCCCACCCCGTTGAACACTGAAGCTTTCTTT
CASSPTPLNTEAFF
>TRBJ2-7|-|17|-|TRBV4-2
TGTGCCAGCAGCCTCAACCCCAACAACGGGGTCTCCTACGAGCAGTACTTC
CASSLNPNNGVSYEQYF
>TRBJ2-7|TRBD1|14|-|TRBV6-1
TGTGCCAGCAGTCCGGGACAGGGGTATCGCGAGCAGTACTTC
CASSPGQGYREQYF
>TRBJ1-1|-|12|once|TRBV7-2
TGTGCCAGCAGCTTGAAGAATTTTCAAGCTTTCTTT
CASSLKNFQAFF
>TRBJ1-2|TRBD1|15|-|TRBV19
TGTGCCACTAACAGGGGCCAAGGGCCCAACTATGGCTACACCTTC
CATNRGQGPNYGYTF
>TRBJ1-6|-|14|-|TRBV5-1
TGCGCCAGCAGCTTGGAAGCCGGTGATTCACCCCTCCACTTT
CASSLEAGDSPLHF
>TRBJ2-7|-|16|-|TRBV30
TGTGCCTGGAGTATGAAGGTAGCGACGAGAACCTACGAGCAGTACTTC
CAWSMKVATRTYEQYF
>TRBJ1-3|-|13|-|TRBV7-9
TGTGCCCAGGGGAGGGGCGACGGAAACACCATATATTTT
CAQGRGDGNTIYF
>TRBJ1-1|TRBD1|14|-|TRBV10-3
TGTGCCATCAGCTTAGACAGGGAGAGGGCTGAAGCTTTCTTT
CAISLDRERAEAFF
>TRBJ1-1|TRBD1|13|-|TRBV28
TGTGCCAGCACCCACAGGGGCCAAGTTGAAGCTTTCTTT
CASTHRGQVEAFF
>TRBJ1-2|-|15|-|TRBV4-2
TGTGCCAGCAGCCAAGAGCCGCCCTTCAGGCGCGGCTACACCTTC
CASSQEPPFRRGYTF
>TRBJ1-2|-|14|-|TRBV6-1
TGTGCCAGCAGTGCCCCCAGGGAGAACTATGGCTACACCTTC
CASSAPRENYGYTF
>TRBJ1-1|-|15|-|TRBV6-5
TGTGCCAGCAGTTACTCATCTGGGATGAACACTGAAGCTTTCTTT
CASSYSSGMNTEAFF
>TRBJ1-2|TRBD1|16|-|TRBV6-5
TGTGCCAGCAGTTTCTCCACCGGGACAGGGGGATATGGCTACACCTTC
CASSFSTGTGGYGYTF
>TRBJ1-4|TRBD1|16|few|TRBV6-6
TGTGCCAGCAGCTGGACAGGGCCCGCTCCTAATGAAAAACTGTTTTTT
CASSWTGPAPNEKLFF
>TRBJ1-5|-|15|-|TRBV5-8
TGTGCCAGCAGCCCGGGACACCGAAACAGTAGGCCCCAGCATTTT
CASSPGHRNSRPQHF
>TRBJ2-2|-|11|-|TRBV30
TGTGCCTGGGGAGTCACCGGGGAGCTGTTTTTT
CAWGVTGELFF
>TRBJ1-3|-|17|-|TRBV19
TGTGCCAGTAGTATAAGCGGGGGGGGCGCGGCGGCGAACACCATATATTTT
CASSISGGGAAANTIYF
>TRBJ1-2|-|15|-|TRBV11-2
TGTGCCAGCAGCCCTATCGGACGGATTAACTATGGCTACACCTTC
CASSPIGRINYGYTF
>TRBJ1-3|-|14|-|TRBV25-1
TGTGCCAGCAGTGAGGAACGGACCGGAAACACCATATATTTT
CASSEERTGNTIYF
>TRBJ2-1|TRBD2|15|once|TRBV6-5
TGTGCCAGCAGTTTTACCGGGACTAGGTACAATGAGCAGTTCTTC
CASSFTGTRYNEQFF
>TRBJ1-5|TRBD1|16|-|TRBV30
TGTGCCTGGAGTGCCAGACAGGGGGCAGACAATCAGCCCCAGCATTTT
CAWSARQGADNQPQHF
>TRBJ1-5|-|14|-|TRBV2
TGTGCCAGCACCCCGAACCCTAGCAATCAGCCCCAGCATTTT
CASTPNPSNQPQHF
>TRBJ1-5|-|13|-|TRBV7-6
TGTGCCAGCAGCTTATCCCGCGATCAGCCCCAGCATTTT
CASSLSRDQPQHF
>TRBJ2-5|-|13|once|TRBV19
TGTGCCAGTAGTGAGGTGGGAAGGGAGACCCAGTACTTC
CASSEVGRETQYF
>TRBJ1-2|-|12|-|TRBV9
TGTGCCAGCAGCGAGGGGGGGTTTGGCTACACCTTC
CASSEGGFGYTF
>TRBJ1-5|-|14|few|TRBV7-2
TGTGCCAGCAGCTGGGGGGGGCGGAATCAGCCCCAGCATTTT
CASSWGGRNQPQHF
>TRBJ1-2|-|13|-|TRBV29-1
TGCAGCGTTGGGGCAGGGGTTAACTATGGCTACACCTTC
CSVGAGVNYGYTF
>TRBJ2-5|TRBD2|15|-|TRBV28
TGTGCCAGCAGGGCAGTGGGGGGGAGGCGGGAGACCCAGTACTTC
CASRAVGGRRETQYF
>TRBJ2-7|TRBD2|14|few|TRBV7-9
TGTGCCAGCAGCTTAGAAAGCGGGAGCTCCGAGCAGTACTTC
CASSLESGSSEQYF
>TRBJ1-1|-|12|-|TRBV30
TGTGCCTGGAGTCCCGGGACGGATGAAGCTTTCTTT
CAWSPGTDEAFF
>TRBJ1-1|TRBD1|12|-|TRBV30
TGTGCCTGGGTCTCGGCGACAGGGGCAGCTTTCTTT
CAWVSATGAAFF
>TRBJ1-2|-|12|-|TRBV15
TGTGCCACCAGCAGACACAGGGATGGCTACACCTTC
CATSRHRDGYTF
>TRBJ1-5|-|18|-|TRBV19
TGTGCCAGTAGCTCCACGGGACAATTCTCCTATAGCAATCAGCCCCAGCATTTT
CASSSTGQFSYSNQPQHF